The 25 T cell receptor beta chains below come from one sample, sequenced in a study of cytomegalovirus exposure and HLA in healthy donors. Primers: 60 Vbeta forward and 13 Jbeta reverse. The protocol was immunoSEQ multiplex PCR, while the TCRdb copy is restricted to in-frame clones and leaves out a portion. The table has roughly 160,000 clones, 84% seen once. Sequencing was carried out using PBMCs. The receptors were sampled from a man aged 25 to 40 in good health and CMV-seronegative.

The chain recombines TRBV18 with TRBJ2-5; 8 bases map to TRBD1. CDR3 length equals 15 residues. V lost 6 bases to trimming and J lost 1 base; unmatched junction nucleotides: 7. Germline CDR1 and CDR2: KGHSH and LQKENI. The CDR3 loop is CASSDQGAPQETQYF. For the CDR3, the DNA is TGTGCCAGCTCGGACCAGGGGGCGCCCCAAGAGACCCAGTACTTC. Using reference TRBV18 and TRBJ2-5 for the parts outside the CDR3, the full variable domain is NAGVMQNPRHLVRRRGQEARLRCSPMKGHSHVYWYRQLPEEGLKFMVYLQKENIIDESGMPKERFSAEFPKEGPSILRIQQVVRGDSAAYFCASSDQGAPQETQYFGPGTRLLVL.

This chain uses TRBV15 with TRBJ2-5; 12 bases agree with TRBD2. There are 17 residues in the CDR3. Trimming took 4 bases from V and 3 from J; bases not matched to a gene: 9. In germline, CDR1 is LNHNV, CDR2 YYDKDF (reference sequence). CDR3: CATSKGLAGGWEETQYF. The CDR3 nucleotides read TGTGCCACCAGCAAGGGGCTAGCGGGGGGGTGGGAAGAGACCCAGTACTTC. Looking up the rest from reference TRBV15 and TRBJ2-5 gives the full variable domain: DAMVIQNPRYQVTQFGKPVTLSCSQTLNHNVMYWYQQKSSQAPKLLFHYYDKDFNNEADTPDNFQSRRPNTSFCFLDIRSPGLGDTAMYLCATSKGLAGGWEETQYFGPGTRLLVL.

The rearrangement joins TRBV5-1 to TRBJ1-6, with 8 nucleotides matching TRBD1. The V gene's germline CDR1 is SGHRS and CDR2 YFSETQ. The CDR3 is made up of 14 amino acids. J lost 9 bases, V lost 4 bases, and 6 bases had no gene match. The CDR3 DNA reads TGCGCCAGCAGCCTGGGACAGGTTTTTTCACCCCTCCACTTT. This translates into CASSLGQVFSPLHF.

The rearrangement links TRBV2 to TRBJ2-2; no clear D gene. Germline V gene data show CDR1 as SNHLY and CDR2 as FYNNEI. The CDR3 consists of 17 residues. The V gene lost 5 bases and the J gene lost 0 bases, with 16 bases spanning the gap. As DNA, the CDR3 is TGTGCCAGCAGTCTTAGAACAGAAATAGCGAACACCGGGGAGCTGTTTTTT. It yields the protein CASSLRTEIANTGELFF.

CDR3 amino acids: CASSPIAGAHEQYF. CDR3 sequence (DNA): TGTGCCAGCAGCCCAATAGCGGGAGCTCATGAGCAGTACTTC. The chain links TRBV13 to TRBJ2-7, with TRBD2 matching 9 bases. Per germline, CDR1 PRHDT and CDR2 FYEKMQ (reference sequence). The CDR3 covers 14 residues. The J segment lost 7 bases and the V segment lost 5 bases, leaving 9 bases of the junction unmatched.

The rearrangement joins TRBV14 to TRBJ1-6, with 10 positions matching TRBD1. Trimming removed 1 base from V and 10 bases from J; junction bases left unmatched: 7. The germline V gene has CDR1 SGHDN and CDR2 FVKESK. This CDR3 region has 16 residues. The CDR3 DNA is TGTGCCAGCAGCCAAGGGCCAGACAGGGGGCAATCACCCCTCCACTTT. It translates to CASSQGPDRGQSPLHF.

The chain carries TRBV6-5 and TRBJ1-6; D call uncertain. The germline V gene has CDR1 MNHEY and CDR2 SVGAGI. The CDR3 covers 11 residues. V lost 5 bases and J lost 10, with 6 bases in between. As DNA, the CDR3 is TGTGCCAGCAGTCGGGAGTCACCCCTCCACTTT. Translation gives CASSRESPLHF.

The CDR3 sequence is CASGRDRGFDEQYF. The CDR3 DNA reads TGTGCCAGCGGCCGGGACAGGGGGTTCGATGAGCAGTACTTC. This sequence joins TRBV5-4 and TRBJ2-7; TRBD1 aligns across 11 bases. Germline trimming cut 7 bases from V and 7 bases from J; bases unmatched to any gene: 10. The CDR3 is 14 amino acids. Germline CDR1 SGHNT, CDR2 YYREEE (reference sequence).

This clone was counted only a few times. The rearrangement links TRBV10-3 to TRBJ2-1; D unclear. Germline-derived CDR1 and CDR2 are ENHRY and SYGVKD. The V gene lost 6 bases and the J gene lost 5 bases, with 8 bases spanning the gap. CDR3 length: 12 amino acids. CDR3 coding DNA: TGTGCCATCAGAGACAAAAACAATGAGCAGTTCTTC. It translates to CAIRDKNNEQFF.

This chain uses TRBV5-5 with TRBJ2-7; possible D gene TRBD2, 8 bases. V was cut by 2 bases and J by 0 bases, with 15 bases left in between. Looked up from germline, CDR1 is SGHKS and CDR2 is YYEKEE (reference sequence). CDR3 length: 16 residues. CDR3 nucleotides: TGTGCCAGCAGCTTCCCCCGGGAGGGGGCCTCCTACGAGCAGTACTTC. The encoded protein is CASSFPREGASYEQYF.

V gene TRBV7-2 combines with J gene TRBJ2-7; possibly TRBD1 for D (5 bases). There are 14 residues in the CDR3. The V end lost 3 bases, the J end lost 6 bases, and 15 bases lay between the germline ends. Germline CDR1 SGHTA, CDR2 FQGNSA. The CDR3 DNA reads TGTGCCAGCAGCTTGGGTGCAGGGCCTTCCGAGCAGTACTTC. Protein product: CASSLGAGPSEQYF.

This clone was observed a few times. This chain uses TRBV5-4 with TRBJ1-1; D ambiguous. CDR1 and CDR2 from the germline V gene are SGHNT and YYREEE (reference sequence). V was shortened by 4 bases and J by 0 bases, with 16 bases between the two germline ends. The length of the CDR3 is 16 residues. The CDR3 DNA reads TGTGCCAGCAGCCCCCAAGATGTAGAAATGAACACTGAAGCTTTCTTT. Protein sequence: CASSPQDVEMNTEAFF. The variable domain in full, with the rest retrieved from reference TRBV5-4 and TRBJ1-1, is ETGVTQSPTHLIKTRGQQVTLRCSSQSGHNTVSWYQQALGQGPQFIFQYYREEENGRGNFPPRFSGLQFPNYSSELNVNALELDDSALYLCASSPQDVEMNTEAFFGQGTRLTVV.

This chain connects TRBV2 to TRBJ2-3, with 10 bases fitting TRBD2. Germline CDR1 reads SNHLY; CDR2 reads FYNNEI. The CDR3 length is 15 residues. V lost 6 bases to trimming and J lost 4 bases; unmatched junction nucleotides: 7. The CDR3: CASRGLAAVADTQYF. CDR3 DNA sequence: TGTGCCAGCAGAGGACTAGCGGCAGTAGCAGATACGCAGTATTTT.

The V call is TRBV5-1, the J call TRBJ2-6; D gene ambiguous. The CDR3 extends over 16 amino acids. Per germline, CDR1 SGHRS and CDR2 YFSETQ. Deletions cut 0 bases from V and 1 base from J, with 8 bases between. The CDR3 nucleotides read TGCGCCAGCAGCTTGGGGCAGATATCTGGGGCCAACGTCCTGACTTTC. Translating it yields CASSLGQISGANVLTF.

This clone appeared a single time. V usage is TRBV4-1 and J usage is TRBJ1-3, with 7 bases aligning to TRBD1. Per germline, CDR1 MGHRA and CDR2 YSYEKL. The CDR3 runs 17 residues. The V gene end was trimmed by 1 base and the J gene end by 0 bases; junction bases not matched to a gene: 6. The CDR3 DNA reads TGCGCCAGCAGCCAAGGCCCGGACAGGAGCTCTGGAAACACCATATATTTT. Encoded protein: CASSQGPDRSSGNTIYF.

The rearrangement uses TRBV11-1 and TRBJ2-6; a possible D gene is TRBD1 (6 bases). This CDR3 comprises 16 residues. From germline, CDR1 is SGHAT and CDR2 FQDESV (reference sequence). Trimming took off 5 bases at V and 0 bases at J, with 11 bases between the two ends. CDR3 DNA: TGTGCCAGCAGCAGGACAGCTCTCTCTGGGGCCAACGTCCTGACTTTC. Translation gives CASSRTALSGANVLTF.

J is TRBJ2-1 and V is TRBV14; 7 bases match TRBD1. This CDR3 region has 15 residues. Germline CDR1 is SGHDN and CDR2 is FVKESK. Germline trimming cut 3 bases from V and 1 base from J; bases unmatched to any gene: 3. The CDR3 spells CASSHWDSSYNEQFF. In DNA, the CDR3 is TGTGCCAGCAGCCACTGGGACAGTTCCTACAATGAGCAGTTCTTC.

This chain joins TRBV2 and TRBJ2-7; 9 bases are shared with TRBD1. This CDR3 has 14 amino acids. Germline CDR1 and CDR2: SNHLY and FYNNEI. V lost 6 bases to trimming and J lost 0 bases; unmatched junction nucleotides: 3. CDR3 protein: CASSRGQGSYEQYF. The CDR3 DNA is TGTGCCAGCAGCCGGGGACAGGGCTCCTACGAGCAGTACTTC. Looking up the rest from reference TRBV2 and TRBJ2-7 gives the full variable domain: EPEVTQTPSHQVTQMGQEVILRCVPISNHLYFYWYRQILGQKVEFLVSFYNNEISEKSEIFDDQFSVERPDGSNFTLKIRSTKLEDSAMYFCASSRGQGSYEQYFGPGTRLTVT.

The chain combines TRBV6-1 with TRBJ2-5, with D tentatively TRBD1 (6 bases). Germline lookup yields CDR1 MNHNS and CDR2 SASEGT. Trimming removed 6 bases at V and 3 bases at J, with 17 bases between. The CDR3 contains 15 residues. The CDR3 coding sequence is TGTGCCAGCAGCCGTGGGGTCTACAGGGAAGAGACCCAGTACTTC. It codes for CASSRGVYREETQYF.

V gene TRBV19 combines with J gene TRBJ2-1, with 13 bases aligning to TRBD2. The CDR3 covers 14 residues. Germline V lookup: CDR1 LNHDA, CDR2 SQIVND (reference sequence). Trimming cost V 6 bases and J 6 bases; bases outside gene matches: 2. The CDR3 here is CASRTSGRFNEQFF. DNA of the CDR3: TGTGCCAGTAGGACTAGCGGGAGGTTCAATGAGCAGTTCTTC.

Concerning this clone: Other DNA sequences of this sample code for an identical CDR3. The chain carries TRBV7-9 and TRBJ2-5; TRBD2 agrees at 11 bases. The germline V gene encodes CDR1 SEHNR and CDR2 FQNEAQ (reference sequence). This CDR3 region has 15 residues. J was trimmed by 2 bases and V by 2 bases; bases with no gene match: 1. This chain's CDR3 is CASSLLAGGQETQYF. DNA of the CDR3: TGTGCCAGCAGCTTACTAGCGGGAGGTCAAGAGACCCAGTACTTC.

CDR3 sequence (DNA): TGCGCCAGCAGCTTGAACTCGCAGGGCGCTAATGAAAAACTGTTTTTT. Protein: CASSLNSQGANEKLFF. The rearrangement joins TRBV5-1 to TRBJ1-4, with D maybe TRBD1 (5 bases). Germline lookup yields CDR1 SGHRS and CDR2 YFSETQ. CDR3 size: 16 residues. V lost 1 base and J 3 bases, leaving 13 bases between the germline ends.

The rearrangement uses TRBV30 and TRBJ1-4; 9 bases are shared with TRBD1. Losses at the gene ends were 3 bases for V and 7 bases for J; bases not matched to a gene: 6. The CDR3 totals 14 residues. From germline, CDR1 is GTSNPN and CDR2 SVGIG (reference sequence). The CDR3 sequence: CAWRGTGIFEKLFF. The CDR3 nucleotides are TGTGCCTGGAGGGGGACAGGGATTTTTGAAAAACTGTTTTTT.

CDR3 sequence reads: CASRKRQGVGSPLHF. CDR3 nucleotide sequence: TGTGCCAGCAGAAAAAGACAGGGGGTAGGTTCACCCCTCCACTTT. This chain connects TRBV27 to TRBJ1-6, with 9 bases identical to TRBD1. CDR1 is MNHEY, CDR2 SMNVEV, per germline (reference sequence). CDR3 length: 15 amino acids. Trimming removed 6 bases from V and 9 bases from J; junction bases left unmatched: 9.

V gene TRBV29-1 combines with J gene TRBJ2-7, with 12 bases lining up with TRBD1. The CDR3 is 14 amino acids. V lost 4 bases, J lost 9 bases, and 10 bases stayed unmatched. Per the germline V gene, CDR1 is SQVTM and CDR2 is ANQGSEA. This chain's CDR3 is CSVGGGQGALGQYF. The CDR3 region has the DNA TGCAGCGTTGGGGGGGGACAGGGGGCGCTAGGGCAGTACTTC.